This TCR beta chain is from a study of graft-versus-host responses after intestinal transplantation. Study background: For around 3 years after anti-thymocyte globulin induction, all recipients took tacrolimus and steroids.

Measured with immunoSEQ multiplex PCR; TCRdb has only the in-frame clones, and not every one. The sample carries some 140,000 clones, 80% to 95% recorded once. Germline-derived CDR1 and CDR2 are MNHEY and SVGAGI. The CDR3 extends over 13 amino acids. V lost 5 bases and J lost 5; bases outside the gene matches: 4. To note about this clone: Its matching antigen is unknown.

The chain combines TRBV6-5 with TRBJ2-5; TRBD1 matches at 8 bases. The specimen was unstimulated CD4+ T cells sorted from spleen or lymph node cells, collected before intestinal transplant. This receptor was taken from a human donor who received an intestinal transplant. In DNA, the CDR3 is TGTGCCAGCAGTGACAGGGGTGGGGAGACCCAGTACTTC. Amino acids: CASSDRGGETQYF.